This record covers a single T cell receptor beta chain. The antigen is not known. The sample originates from a study of cytomegalovirus exposure and HLA in healthy donors. Study details: The approximately 670 first-cohort repertoires and the 120 or so validation repertoires shared the same platform, a later analysis reported.

Trimming took off 3 bases at V and 1 base at J, with 22 bases between the two ends. CDR1 and CDR2 (germline): MGHRA, YSYEKL. This CDR3 has 18 amino acids. General observations from the study: Researchers catalogued some 160 TCR beta chains as cytomegalovirus-associated. According to reports, the classifier identified cytomegalovirus status with high specificity and sensitivity. Generally TCR sequences proved uncommon, though certain public TCRs appeared in numerous donors.

Repertoires were generated with immunoSEQ multiplex PCR, while TCRdb's copy carries only in-frame clones and drops some. In the table there are approximately 150,000 clones, approximately 86% of which are singletons. This receptor was identified in a man aged 18 to 29 in good health and CMV-seropositive. V usage is TRBV4-1 and J usage is TRBJ2-7; D uncertain. The material sequenced was PBMCs. The CDR3 DNA is TGCGCCAGCAGCCATATCGTAGGTGTCGGCGGCGCATCCTACGAGCAGTACTTC. It encodes CASSHIVGVGGASYEQYF.